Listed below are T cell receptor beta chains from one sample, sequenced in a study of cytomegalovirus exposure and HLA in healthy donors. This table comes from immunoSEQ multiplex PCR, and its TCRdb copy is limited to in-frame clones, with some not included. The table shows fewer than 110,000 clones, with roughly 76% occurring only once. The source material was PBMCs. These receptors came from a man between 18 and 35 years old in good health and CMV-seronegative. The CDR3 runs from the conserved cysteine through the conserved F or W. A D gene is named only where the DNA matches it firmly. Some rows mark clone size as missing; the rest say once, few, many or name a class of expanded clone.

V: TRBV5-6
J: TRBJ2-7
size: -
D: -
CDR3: CASSAPAGSYEQYF
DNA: TGTGCCAGCAGCGCACCCGCGGGTTCCTACGAGCAGTACTTC

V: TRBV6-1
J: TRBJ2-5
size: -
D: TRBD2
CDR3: CASSAYGTSGERETQYF
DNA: TGTGCCAGCAGTGCCTACGGGACTAGCGGGGAGCGGGAGACCCAGTACTTC

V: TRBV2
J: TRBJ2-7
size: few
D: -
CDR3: CASTGAREQYF
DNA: TGTGCCAGCACAGGGGCGCGGGAGCAGTACTTC

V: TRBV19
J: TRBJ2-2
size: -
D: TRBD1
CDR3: CASSLDRERLRVGELFF
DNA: TGTGCCAGTAGTCTGGACAGGGAACGCCTCAGGGTCGGGGAGCTGTTTTTT

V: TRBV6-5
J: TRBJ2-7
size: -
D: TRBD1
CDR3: CASSYLPGQGYEQYF
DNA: TGTGCCAGCAGTTACCTTCCGGGACAGGGCTACGAGCAGTACTTC

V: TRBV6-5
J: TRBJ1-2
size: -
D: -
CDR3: CASSYSRGPNYGYTF
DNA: TGTGCCAGCAGTTACTCGCGGGGTCCAAACTATGGCTACACCTTC

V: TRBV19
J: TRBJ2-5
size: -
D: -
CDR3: CASGGTYQETQYF
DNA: TGTGCCAGTGGGGGGACGTACCAAGAGACCCAGTACTTC

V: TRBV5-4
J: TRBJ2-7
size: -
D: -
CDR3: CASSLDNYEQYF
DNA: TGTGCCAGCAGCTTGGACAACTACGAGCAGTACTTC

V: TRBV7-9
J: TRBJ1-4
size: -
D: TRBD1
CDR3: CSSSSRRDRGSEKLFF
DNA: TGTTCCAGCAGCTCCAGGAGGGACAGGGGGAGTGAAAAACTGTTTTTT

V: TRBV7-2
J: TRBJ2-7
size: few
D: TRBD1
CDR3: CASSQGIGTGSYEQYF
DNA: TGTGCCAGCAGCCAAGGTATCGGGACAGGGTCCTACGAGCAGTACTTC

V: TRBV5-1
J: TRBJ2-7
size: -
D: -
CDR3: CASSFTVTSYEQYF
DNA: TGCGCCAGCAGCTTTACAGTTACCTCCTACGAGCAGTACTTC

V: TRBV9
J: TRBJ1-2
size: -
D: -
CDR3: CASTQTLDYGYTF
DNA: TGTGCCAGCACCCAGACGCTAGACTATGGCTACACCTTC

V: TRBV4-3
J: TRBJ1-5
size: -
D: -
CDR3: CASSQDREANQPQHF
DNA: TGCGCCAGCAGCCAAGACAGGGAAGCGAATCAGCCCCAGCATTTT

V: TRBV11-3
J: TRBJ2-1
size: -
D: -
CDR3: CASGVGPLHEQFF
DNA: TGTGCCAGCGGGGTGGGGCCGCTCCATGAGCAGTTCTTC